This T cell receptor (beta chain) was sequenced during a study of Ad26.COV2.S vaccination and SARS-CoV-2 variants. Broader study findings: Using TCR breadth and depth analyses may have led to underestimated total T cell responses. Those who received the vaccine showed greater spike-specific TCR breadth than those given placebo.

Produced via immunoSEQ multiplex PCR; TCRdb's table is partial and in-frame only. The sample shows about 400,000 clones, 83% of them seen only once. As regards this clone: Its antigen remains unidentified.

Treatment defined: about 20 received Ad26.COV2.S at low or high dose, single or two shots; 5 received placebo; per-sample allocation not given. Each sample was drawn 63 days after the first injection (of vaccine or placebo). CDR1 is MNHEY, CDR2 SVGAGI, per germline. Trimming removed 7 bases at V and 7 bases at J, with 20 bases between. The CDR3 covers 15 residues. This chain connects TRBV6-5 to TRBJ2-1; D may be TRBD1 or TRBD2 (6 bases each). This sequence was found in a person aged 18-60 years who received the Ad26.COV2.S COVID-19 vaccine or a placebo. Here the sequenced sample was peripheral blood, taken in a trial of Ad26.COV2.S vaccine versus placebo. In DNA, the CDR3 is TGTGCCAGCACGTCTGCTAGTGGGGGGCAGAATGAGCAGTTCTTC. Translated: CASTSASGGQNEQFF.